Shown below are 2 T cell receptor beta chains from a single sample sequenced in a study of T cell repertoires in cytomegalovirus infection. Each CDR3 protein is one row after TCRdb ran MiXCR on the reads. The table records 500,000 or so distinct CDR3 sequences, approximately 15% of them present only once. The specimen sequenced was CD8+ T cells from PBMCs. These receptors were taken from a human donor in good health (CMV status not recorded). Some clones in this sample may be carry-over from other donors' samples.

A single count supports this clonotype. The chain joins TRBV3-1 to TRBJ2-2, with TRBD2 identical over 8 bases. V gave up 8 bases and J gave up 3 bases; unmatched junction bases: 5. Germline V gene data show CDR1 as LGHDT and CDR2 as YNNKEL (reference sequence). This CDR3 contains 14 residues. This CDR3 is CASERGPYTGELFF. The CDR3 DNA reads TGTGCCAGCGAGCGGGGGCCCTACACCGGGGAGCTGTTTTTT.

This clonotype was counted between two and nine times. The chain employs TRBV25-1 and TRBJ1-1; 7 bases are shared with TRBD1. The J segment lost 1 base and the V segment lost 1 base, leaving 6 bases of the junction unmatched. The CDR3 contains 16 residues. The germline gives CDR1 MGHDK, CDR2 SYGVNS. The CDR3 is CASSEFPGTANTEAFF. As DNA, the CDR3 is TGTGCCAGCAGTGAATTTCCCGGGACAGCGAACACTGAAGCTTTCTTT.